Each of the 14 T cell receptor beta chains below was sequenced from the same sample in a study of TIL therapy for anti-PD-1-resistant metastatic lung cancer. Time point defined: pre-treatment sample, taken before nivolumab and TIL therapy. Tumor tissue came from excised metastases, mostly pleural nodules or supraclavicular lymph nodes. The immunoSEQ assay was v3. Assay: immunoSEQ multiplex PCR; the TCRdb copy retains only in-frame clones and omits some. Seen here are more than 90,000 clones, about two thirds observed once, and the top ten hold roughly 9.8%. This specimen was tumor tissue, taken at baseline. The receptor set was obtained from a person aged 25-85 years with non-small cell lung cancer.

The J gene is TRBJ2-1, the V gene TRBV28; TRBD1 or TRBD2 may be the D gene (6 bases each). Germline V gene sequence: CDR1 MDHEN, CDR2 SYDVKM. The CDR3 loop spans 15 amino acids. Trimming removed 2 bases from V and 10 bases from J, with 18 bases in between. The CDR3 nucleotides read TGTGCCAGCAGTTTAGAAAGTAGCGGAGGGGGGGAGCAGTTCTTC. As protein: CASSLESSGGGEQFF.

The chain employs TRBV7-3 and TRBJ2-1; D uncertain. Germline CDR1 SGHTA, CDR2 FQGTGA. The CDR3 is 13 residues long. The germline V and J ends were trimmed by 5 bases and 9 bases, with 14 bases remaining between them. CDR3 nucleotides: TGTGCCAGCAGCACAAAGTGGTCGGCTGAGCAGTTCTTC. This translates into CASSTKWSAEQFF. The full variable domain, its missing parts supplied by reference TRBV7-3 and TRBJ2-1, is GAGVSQTPSNKVTEKGKYVELRCDPISGHTALYWYRQSLGQGPEFLIYFQGTGAADDSGLPNDRFFAVRPEGSVSTLKIQRTERGDSAVYLCASSTKWSAEQFFGPGTRLTVL.

The CDR3 DNA is TGCAGCGTTGTGGTGGATTTAGCCTACGAGCAGTACTTC. Protein sequence: CSVVVDLAYEQYF. The V gene is TRBV29-1, the J gene TRBJ2-7; no clear D gene. V was pared by 4 bases and J by 2 bases, with 12 bases between. The CDR3 covers 13 residues. Germline assignment: CDR1 SQVTM and CDR2 ANQGSEA.

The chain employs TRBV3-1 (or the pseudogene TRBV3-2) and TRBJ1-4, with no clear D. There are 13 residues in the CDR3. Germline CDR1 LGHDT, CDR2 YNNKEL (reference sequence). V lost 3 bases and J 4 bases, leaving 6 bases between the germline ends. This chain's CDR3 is CASSHGLNEKLFF. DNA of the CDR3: TGTGCCAGCAGCCATGGGCTTAATGAAAAACTGTTTTTT.

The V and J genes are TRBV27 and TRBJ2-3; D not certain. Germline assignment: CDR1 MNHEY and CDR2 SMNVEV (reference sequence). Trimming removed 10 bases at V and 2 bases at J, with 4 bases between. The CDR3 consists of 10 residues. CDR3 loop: CANHTDTQYF. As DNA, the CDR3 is TGTGCCAACCACACAGATACGCAGTATTTT.

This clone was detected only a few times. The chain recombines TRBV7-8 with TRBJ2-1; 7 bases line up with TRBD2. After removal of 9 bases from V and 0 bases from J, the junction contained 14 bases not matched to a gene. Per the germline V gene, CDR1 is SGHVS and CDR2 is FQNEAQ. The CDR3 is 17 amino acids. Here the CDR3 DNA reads TGTGCCAGTTGCCCCGGGGAAGGGAGGGCCTCCTACAATGAGCAGTTCTTC. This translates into CASCPGEGRASYNEQFF.

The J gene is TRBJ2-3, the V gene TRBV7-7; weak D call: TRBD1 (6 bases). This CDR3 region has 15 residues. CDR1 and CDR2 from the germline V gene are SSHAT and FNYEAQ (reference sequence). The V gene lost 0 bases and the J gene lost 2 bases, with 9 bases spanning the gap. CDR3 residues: CASSLAGAFTDTQYF. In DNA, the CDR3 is TGTGCCAGCAGCTTAGCGGGGGCCTTCACAGATACGCAGTATTTT.

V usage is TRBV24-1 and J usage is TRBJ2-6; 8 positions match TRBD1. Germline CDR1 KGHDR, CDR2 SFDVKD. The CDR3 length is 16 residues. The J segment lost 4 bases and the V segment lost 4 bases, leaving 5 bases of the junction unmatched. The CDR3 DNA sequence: TGTGCCACCAGTGACCCCAGGGGGCTAGGGGCCAACGTCCTGACTTTC. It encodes CATSDPRGLGANVLTF.

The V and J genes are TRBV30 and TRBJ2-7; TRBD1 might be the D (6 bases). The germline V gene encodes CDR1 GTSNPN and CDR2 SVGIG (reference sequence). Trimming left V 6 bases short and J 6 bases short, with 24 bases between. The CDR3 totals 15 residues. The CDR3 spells CACSPAAGAETEQYF. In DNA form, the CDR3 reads TGTGCCTGCTCACCTGCGGCAGGGGCGGAGACCGAGCAGTACTTC.

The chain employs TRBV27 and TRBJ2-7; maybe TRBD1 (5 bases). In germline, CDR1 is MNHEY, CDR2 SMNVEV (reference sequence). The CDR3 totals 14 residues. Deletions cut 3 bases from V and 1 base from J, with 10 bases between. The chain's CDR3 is CASSFLGQSYEQYF. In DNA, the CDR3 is TGTGCCAGCAGTTTCCTCGGACAATCCTACGAGCAGTACTTC.

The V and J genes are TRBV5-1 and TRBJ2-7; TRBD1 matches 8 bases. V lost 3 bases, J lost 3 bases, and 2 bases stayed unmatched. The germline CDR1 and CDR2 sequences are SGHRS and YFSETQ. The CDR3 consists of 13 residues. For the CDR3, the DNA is TGCGCCAGCAGCTCAGGACAGGGCTACGAGCAGTACTTC. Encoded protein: CASSSGQGYEQYF.

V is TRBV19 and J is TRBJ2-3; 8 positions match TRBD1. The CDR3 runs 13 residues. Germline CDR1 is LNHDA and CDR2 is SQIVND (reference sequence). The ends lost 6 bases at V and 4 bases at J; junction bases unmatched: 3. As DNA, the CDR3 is TGTGCCAGTAGAATACAGGGGGCAGATACGCAGTATTTT. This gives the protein CASRIQGADTQYF.

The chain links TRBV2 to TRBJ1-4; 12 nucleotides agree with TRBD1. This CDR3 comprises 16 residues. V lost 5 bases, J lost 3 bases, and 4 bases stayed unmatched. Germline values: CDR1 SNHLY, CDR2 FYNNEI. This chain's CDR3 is CASSSGQGAANEKLFF. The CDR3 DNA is TGTGCCAGCAGTTCGGGACAGGGGGCTGCTAATGAAAAACTGTTTTTT. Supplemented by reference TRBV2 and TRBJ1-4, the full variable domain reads EPEVTQTPSHQVTQMGQEVILRCVPISNHLYFYWYRQILGQKVEFLVSFYNNEISEKSEIFDDQFSVERPDGSNFTLKIRSTKLEDSAMYFCASSSGQGAANEKLFFGSGTQLSVL.

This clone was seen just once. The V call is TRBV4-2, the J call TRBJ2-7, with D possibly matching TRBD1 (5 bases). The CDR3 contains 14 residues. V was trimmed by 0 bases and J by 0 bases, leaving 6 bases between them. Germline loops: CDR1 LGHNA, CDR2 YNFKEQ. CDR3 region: CASSQEGHSYEQYF. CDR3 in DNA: TGTGCCAGCAGCCAAGAAGGACACTCCTACGAGCAGTACTTC.